Following are 23 T cell receptor beta chains from one sample sequenced in a study of CD8 T cells in ankylosing spondylitis. The antigens for these receptors are not known. Study-level findings and limits: Seemingly characteristic of ankylosing spondylitis blood was a TCR beta motif consisting of 7 or 8 highly homologous variants.

TCRdb used MiXCR to reprocess the 5' RACE reads, holding one entry per CDR3 protein. This table has fewer than 550,000 distinct CDR3 sequences, over 4% appearing once. Sample: blood, either unsorted or a sorted T cell fraction (not recorded which). The receptors derive from a male donor with ankylosing spondylitis.

The CDR3 loop reads CASSTIGIGEQYF. The CDR3, as DNA: TGTGCCAGCAGCACGATAGGAATCGGCGAGCAGTACTTC. The rearrangement uses TRBV7-2 and TRBJ2-7; D unresolved. The CDR3 contains 13 residues. Between the trimmed V and J ends, which lost 5 bases and 6 bases, there was a span of 14 bases. The V gene's germline CDR1 is SGHTA and CDR2 FQGNSA.

The V gene is TRBV29-1, the J gene TRBJ2-7; tentatively, D is TRBD2 (5 bases). CDR1 is SQVTM and CDR2 is ANQGSEA in the germline V gene. This CDR3 has 13 residues. Trimming left V 1 base short and J 7 bases short, with 14 bases between. DNA of the CDR3: TGCAGCGTTGAAGTCAGTGAACGGGGTGAGCAGTACTTC. Translating it yields CSVEVSERGEQYF.

This clonotype was seen more than once but under ten times. The V and J genes are TRBV20-1 and TRBJ2-7; perhaps TRBD1 as D (5 bases). CDR3 length: 14 residues. Germline lookup yields CDR1 DFQATT and CDR2 SNEGSKA (reference sequence). Trimming cost V 6 bases and J 3 bases, with 18 bases left between them. The CDR3 loop reads CSARWAGIIYEQYF. The CDR3 region has the DNA TGCAGTGCCCGTTGGGCAGGGATTATCTACGAGCAGTACTTC.

This clonotype was recorded many times. The chain links TRBV7-9 to TRBJ1-2; 7 nucleotides align to TRBD1. The length of the CDR3 is 16 residues. V dropped 1 base and J dropped 4; count of bases not matched to a gene: 9. CDR1 and CDR2 from the germline V gene are SEHNR and FQNEAQ (reference sequence). CDR3 protein: CASSLGGTENLYGYTF. As DNA, the CDR3 is TGTGCCAGCAGCTTAGGGGGGACAGAGAATCTCTATGGCTACACCTTC.

The table lists this clonotype with many counts. The V and J genes are TRBV12-3 or TRBV12-4 and TRBJ2-3; the D is unclear. The CDR3 totals 12 residues. V was clipped by 6 bases and J by 10 bases, with 14 bases between them. This chain's CDR3 is CASSPAGGPQYF. The CDR3 region has the DNA TGTGCCAGCAGCCCGGCAGGTGGGCCGCAGTATTTT.

This clonotype was detected ten times or more. Compared with germline, one end of the junction differs, possibly owing to a read error. This chain joins TRBV7-7 and TRBJ2-3, with D tentatively TRBD2 (5 bases). CDR1 and CDR2 from the germline V gene are SSHAT and FNYEAQ (reference sequence). This CDR3 is built from 14 residues. As DNA, the CDR3 is TGTGCTAGCAGCTCGACTACTTTCACAGATACGCAGTATTTT. Its protein product is CASSSTTFTDTQYF. Full variable domain (remainder filled in from reference TRBV7-7 and TRBJ2-3): GAGVSQSPRYKVTKRGQDVTLRCDPISSHATLYWYQQALGQGPEFLTYFNYEAQPDKSGLPSDRFSAERPEGSISTLTIQRTEQRDSAMYRCASSSTTFTDTQYFGPGTRLTVL.

This clonotype showed up many times. The chain is built from TRBV29-1 and TRBJ2-1, with D possibly matching TRBD1 (6 bases). CDR3 length: 14 amino acids. The germline CDR1 and CDR2 sequences are SQVTM and ANQGSEA. Trimming shortened V by 2 bases and J by 9 bases, and 17 bases separated the two germline ends. Written as DNA, the CDR3 is TGCAGCGTTGAAATGGTACCGGGGACAAGTGAGCAGTTCTTC. Translating gives CSVEMVPGTSEQFF.

This clonotype has just a few counts. This chain connects TRBV21-1 to TRBJ1-5. TRBV21-1 is labeled a pseudogene. The CDR3 extends over 13 amino acids. CDR3 coding DNA: TGTGCCAGCACCACGGCCCGCAATCAGCCCCAGCATTTT. This gives the protein CASTTARNQPQHF.

This clonotype has ten or more counts. This rearrangement joins TRBV29-1 to TRBJ1-4; D not certain. CDR1 SQVTM and CDR2 ANQGSEA come from the germline V gene. V was pared by 6 bases and J by 4 bases, with 9 bases between. The CDR3 runs 12 residues. CDR3 sequence reads: CSVGQLNEKLFF. The CDR3 nucleotides are TGCAGCGTCGGTCAGCTTAATGAAAAACTGTTTTTT.

This clonotype was recorded a few times. The chain carries TRBV5-5 and TRBJ2-3; D gene uncertain. With 1 base removed from V and 3 bases from J, the gap between germline ends came to 15 bases. CDR1 is SGHKS, CDR2 YYEKEE, per germline (reference sequence). The CDR3 is 16 amino acids. CDR3 amino acids: CASSLMNLGITDTQYF. In DNA, the CDR3 is TGTGCCAGCAGCTTGATGAACCTTGGTATTACAGATACGCAGTATTTT.

At least ten counts were recorded for this clonotype. This chain uses TRBV7-9 with TRBJ2-1, with D possibly matching TRBD2 (7 bases). Trimming cost V 5 bases and J 4 bases, with 18 bases left between them. Germline V gene data show CDR1 as SEHNR and CDR2 as FQNEAQ (reference sequence). CDR3 length: 16 residues. CDR3 protein: CASSPREGGTYNEQFF. Written as DNA, the CDR3 is TGTGCCAGCAGCCCCCGCGAGGGGGGGACTTACAATGAGCAGTTCTTC.

In this sample, this clonotype turned up a few times. This chain links TRBV29-1 with TRBJ2-7; D is ambiguous. V lost 7 bases and J 0 bases, leaving 10 bases between the germline ends. This CDR3 contains 12 residues. Germline V gene data show CDR1 as SQVTM and CDR2 as ANQGSEA. CDR3 protein: CSGAFNSYEQYF. CDR3 sequence (DNA): TGCAGCGGGGCGTTTAACTCCTACGAGCAGTACTTC.

In its sample, this clonotype was seen many times. The chain is built from TRBV20-1 and TRBJ1-1; no firm D call. Trimming removed 3 bases from V and 1 base from J, with 9 bases in between. The CDR3 spans 13 residues. Germline CDR1 and CDR2: DFQATT and SNEGSKA (reference sequence). The CDR3, as DNA: TGCAGTGCTAGCCACAGAACGAACACTGAAGCTTTCTTT. This translates into CSASHRTNTEAFF.

This clonotype was observed many times. The chain has TRBV5-1 and TRBJ2-5; perhaps TRBD1 as D (6 bases). The V and J ends lost 1 base and 1 base respectively, with 11 bases between them. Germline V gene data show CDR1 as SGHRS and CDR2 as YFSETQ. CDR3 length: 15 residues. Written as DNA, the CDR3 is TGCGCCAGCAGCTTGTTCAGGGGCCCCCAAGAGACCCAGTACTTC. Translation: CASSLFRGPQETQYF.

This clonotype was counted ten times or more. V is TRBV28 and J is TRBJ2-7; 9 nucleotides line up with TRBD1. This CDR3 region has 15 residues. With V trimmed by 7 bases and J by 2 bases, 9 bases remained unmatched. Germline CDR1 MDHEN, CDR2 SYDVKM. CDR3 DNA sequence: TGTGCCAGCACCCCCTCGGGGACAGGGACCTACGAGCAGTACTTC. This translates into CASTPSGTGTYEQYF.

This clonotype showed up many times. The genes are TRBV12-3 or TRBV12-4 and TRBJ2-2; 7 bases line up with TRBD2. V shed 6 bases, J shed 4 bases, and the junction held 5 bases outside the gene matches. The CDR3 has 14 residues. The CDR3 DNA reads as TGTGCCAGCAGCCGGGAGGCGGGCACCGGGGAGCTGTTTTTT. Amino acids: CASSREAGTGELFF.

The sample holds a few counts of this clonotype. The chain recombines TRBV7-2 with TRBJ2-5, with D perhaps TRBD2 (5 bases). Trimming cost V 2 bases and J 3 bases, with 13 bases left between them. This CDR3 spans 15 amino acids. Germline V gene sequence: CDR1 SGHTA, CDR2 FQGNSA. The CDR3 DNA reads TGTGCCAGCAGCTTAAGAGGTGGGAGCGAAGAGACCCAGTACTTC. As protein: CASSLRGGSEETQYF.

At least ten counts were recorded for this clonotype. V is TRBV30 and J is TRBJ1-1, with D uncertain. There are 12 residues in the CDR3. Germline V gene lookup returns CDR1 GTSNPN and CDR2 SVGIG (reference sequence). Trimming removed 6 bases at V and 5 bases at J, with 13 bases between. The CDR3 loop reads CACLRRETEAFF. The DNA for the CDR3 is TGTGCCTGCCTCCGCCGGGAGACTGAAGCTTTCTTT. Full variable domain (rest looked up from reference TRBV30 and TRBJ1-1): SQTIHQWPATLVQPVGSPLSLECTVEGTSNPNLYWYRQAAGRGLQLLFYSVGIGQISSEVPQNLSASRPQDRQFILSSKKLLLSDSGFYLCACLRRETEAFFGQGTRLTVV.

At least ten counts were recorded for this clonotype. The DNA of the CDR3 is TGCAGTGCTACCGGGGTCTTCCACACCTTC. This codes for CSATGVFHTF. The chain is built from TRBV20-1 and TRBJ1-2; D uncertain. Germline V CDR1 and CDR2: DFQATT, SNEGSKA (reference sequence). The V gene lost 4 bases and the J gene lost 12 bases, with 12 bases spanning the gap. There are 10 residues in the CDR3.

This clonotype came up many times. This sequence joins TRBV25-1 and TRBJ2-1; the D is unclear. The CDR3 contains 16 residues. In germline, CDR1 is MGHDK, CDR2 SYGVNS. The V end was cut by 5 bases, the J end by 0 bases, with 14 bases between. CDR3 sequence reads: CASSPPHPSSYNEQFF. The CDR3 nucleotides read TGTGCCAGCAGTCCCCCACATCCGAGCTCCTACAATGAGCAGTTCTTC.

There are a few counts of this clonotype. V gene TRBV7-2 combines with J gene TRBJ1-4; D possibly corresponds to TRBD1 (6 bases). V was pared by 8 bases and J by 6 bases, with 19 bases between. CDR3 length equals 15 residues. Per the germline V gene, CDR1 is SGHTA and CDR2 is FQGNSA. The CDR3 DNA sequence: TGTGCCAGCCACCCCGGGGGCCTCGGTTATGAAAAACTGTTTTTT. This translates into CASHPGGLGYEKLFF.

The sample holds many counts of this clonotype. The chain recombines TRBV29-1 with TRBJ2-1; D perhaps matches TRBD1 (6 bases). This CDR3 contains 14 residues. Germline lookup yields CDR1 SQVTM and CDR2 ANQGSEA. The V end lost 1 base, the J end lost 2 bases, and 9 bases lay between the germline ends. CDR3 DNA sequence: TGCAGCGTTGAAGGGGACACCGCCTACAATGAGCAGTTCTTC. Translating it yields CSVEGDTAYNEQFF.

This clonotype was observed at least ten times. The J gene is TRBJ1-2, the V gene TRBV20-1; no clear D gene. The CDR3 runs 11 residues. Germline V gene lookup returns CDR1 DFQATT and CDR2 SNEGSKA (reference sequence). The CDR3 DNA is TGCAGCGCGACCGCAAACTATGGCTACACCTTC. Its translation is CSATANYGYTF.